These T cell receptor beta chains were read from a single sample in a study of T cells in Graves' hyperthyroidism and ophthalmopathy. TCRdb reprocessed the multiplex PCR reads with MiXCR, giving one entry per CDR3 protein. The repertoire holds about 420,000 distinct CDR3 sequences, with roughly 15% as singletons. Sample: blood. These receptors were collected from a woman younger than 35 with Graves' hyperthyroidism. CDR3s include the opening cysteine and the closing phenylalanine or tryptophan.

j_gene	v_gene	CDR3aa
TRBJ2-3	TRBV7-9	CASSFSGRANGDTQYF
TRBJ2-3	TRBV5-1	CASSLAGGTDTQYF
TRBJ1-5	TRBV2	CASRQGVSNQPQHF
TRBJ1-1	TRBV4-3	CASSQIGGTDTEAFF
TRBJ2-5	TRBV6-2/TRBV6-3	CASSPLGTSGRAQYF
TRBJ2-3	TRBV27	CASSLSKGAADTQYF
TRBJ2-1	TRBV5-1	CASSPGVAGVNSYNEQFF
TRBJ1-1	TRBV2	CASNLDRGEAFF
TRBJ1-3	TRBV9	CASSGSGMSGNTIYF
TRBJ2-1	TRBV5-1	CASSLGLAGGGEQFF
TRBJ1-2	TRBV20-1	CSAPNTHYGYTF
TRBJ1-1	TRBV6-5	CASSSFRNVGTANTEAFF
TRBJ1-4	TRBV14	CASSQAGTGGFVEKLFF
TRBJ2-3	TRBV7-9	CASSLWTRPSTDTQYF
TRBJ1-1	TRBV6-1	CASMGDRARGTEAFF
TRBJ2-2	TRBV10-3	CAIAGQGADTGELFF
TRBJ1-4	TRBV7-9	CASSQVGTKEKLFF